The sequence of this T cell receptor (beta chain) was determined in a study of cytomegalovirus exposure and HLA in healthy donors. PCR employed 60 Vbeta and 13 Jbeta primers. Data came from immunoSEQ multiplex PCR; TCRdb stores just in-frame clones and leaves some out. This repertoire shows 150,000 to 200,000 clones, about 75% found once; its top ten account for roughly 13%. As regards this clone: Its matching antigen is unknown.

Germline V CDR1 and CDR2: SGHTA, FQGTGA. The CDR3 covers 17 residues. Trimming pared 2 bases from V and 2 bases from J, leaving 15 bases between. Regarding the study as a whole: Highly shared sequence variants in one cluster were likely a sequencing artifact.

What was sequenced was PBMCs. The V call is TRBV7-3, the J call TRBJ2-2, with D uncertain. This clonotype was sampled from a man aged 45-60 years in good health and CMV-seropositive. Written as DNA, the CDR3 is TGTGCCAGCAGCTTAGGTCGGCAGGCGCTAAACACCGGGGAGCTGTTTTTT. Translated, it gives CASSLGRQALNTGELFF.